This TCR beta chain comes out of a study of blood T cells in healthy people across ages. About the study: In model experiments, template switching was able to capture about one barcoded beta molecule for every two T cells that were present.

Collection of around 9.3 milliliters of peripheral blood was performed for each donor. Each sample yielded at least 6 micrograms of PBMC total RNA. Losses at the gene ends were 5 bases for V and 4 bases for J; bases not matched to a gene: 4. CDR1 is LGHNA and CDR2 is YSLEER in the germline V gene. CDR3 length: 15 amino acids. The authors ran a second PCR of about 7 to 12 cycles using a sample-barcoded 5' primer and a J-beta primer mix. TCRdb re-called the 5' RACE reads through MiXCR, storing one row per CDR3 protein. Among under 750,000 distinct CDR3 sequences listed, around 50% were seen once. The sample consisted of blood. This chain joins TRBV4-3 and TRBJ2-1, with 11 bases lining up with TRBD2. This receptor was taken from a man aged 80 or over in good health. The CDR3 sequence: CASSVLAGAYNEQFF. The CDR3 nucleotides are TGCGCCAGCAGCGTACTAGCGGGGGCGTACAATGAGCAGTTCTTC.